The 6 T cell receptor beta chains below all came from one sample that was sequenced in a study of cytomegalovirus exposure and HLA in healthy donors. Repertoires were generated with immunoSEQ multiplex PCR, while TCRdb's copy carries only in-frame clones and drops some. The sample holds 65,000 to 75,000 clones, 85% to 95% seen once. The sequencing input was PBMCs. All receptors derive from a woman aged 18-29 years in good health and CMV-seropositive.

The rearrangement uses TRBV5-4 and TRBJ2-2, with D possibly TRBD2 on 6 matching bases. The CDR3 runs 15 residues. Germline lookup yields CDR1 SGHNT and CDR2 YYREEE (reference sequence). The germline V and J ends were trimmed by 2 bases and 5 bases, with 13 bases remaining between them. The DNA of the CDR3 is TGTGCCAGCAGCTTAGGGAGGAAGGGGACCGGGGAGCTGTTTTTT. Protein: CASSLGRKGTGELFF.

The rearrangement joins TRBV15 to TRBJ2-3; 7 nucleotides match TRBD1. The CDR3 is 16 residues long. Germline assignment: CDR1 LNHNV and CDR2 YYDKDF (reference sequence). V lost 1 base and J lost 3; bases outside the gene matches: 7. This CDR3 is CATSRARQGGTDTQYF. The CDR3 region has the DNA TGTGCCACCAGCAGAGCCAGACAGGGTGGGACAGATACGCAGTATTTT. The whole variable domain, remainder taken from reference TRBV15 and TRBJ2-3, is DAMVIQNPRYQVTQFGKPVTLSCSQTLNHNVMYWYQQKSSQAPKLLFHYYDKDFNNEADTPDNFQSRRPNTSFCFLDIRSPGLGDTAMYLCATSRARQGGTDTQYFGPGTRLTVL.

The J gene is TRBJ1-5, the V gene TRBV15; 10 positions match TRBD1. After removal of 6 bases from V and 6 bases from J, the junction contained 8 bases not matched to a gene. The V gene's germline CDR1 is LNHNV and CDR2 YYDKDF (reference sequence). The CDR3 has 15 residues. The CDR3 region has the DNA TGTGCCACCAGTAGGGACAGGGGTTCCGCTCAGCCCCAGCATTTT. Protein sequence: CATSRDRGSAQPQHF.

The chain employs TRBV7-5 and TRBJ1-2. TRBV7-5 is a listed pseudogene. This CDR3 comprises 15 residues. Here the CDR3 reads CARSPVWSGGQGYTF. The CDR3 DNA is TGTGCCAGAAGCCCGGTTTGGTCGGGGGGGCAAGGCTACACCTTC.

The CDR3 loop reads CAISDVGRELFF. DNA of the CDR3: TGTGCCATCAGTGATGTGGGCCGGGAGCTGTTTTTT. The J gene is TRBJ2-2, the V gene TRBV10-3; D not certain. CDR1 ENHRY and CDR2 SYGVKD come from the germline V gene. The V gene lost 3 bases and the J gene lost 9 bases, with 8 bases spanning the gap. This CDR3 region has 12 residues.

This chain's CDR3 is CASSSLAGGHYEQYF. The CDR3 coding sequence is TGTGCCAGCAGTTCTCTAGCGGGGGGTCACTACGAGCAGTACTTC. This chain joins TRBV28 and TRBJ2-7; 11 bases agree with TRBD2. The CDR3 is 15 amino acids. The J segment lost 3 bases and the V segment lost 4 bases, leaving 5 bases of the junction unmatched. Germline assignment: CDR1 MDHEN and CDR2 SYDVKM.